The next 5 T cell receptor beta chains were all read from a single sample in a study of post-analysis software for immune sequencing data. Unique molecular identifiers were carried by the TCR beta cDNA libraries. TCRdb re-analysed the PCR reads in MiXCR, keeping a single row per CDR3 protein. The sample includes about 540,000 distinct CDR3 sequences, 34% of them seen just once. Their recognized antigens are unknown. Notes on the study in general: The study found TRBV5-6, TRBV5-1 and TRBV20-1 among about five TRBV segments more frequent in patients than controls.

The sample taken for sequencing was blood. All receptors derive from a girl between 2 and 17 years old with multiple sclerosis.

In its sample, this clonotype was seen a few times. J is TRBJ2-3 and V is TRBV11-2, with 11 bases identical to TRBD2. The CDR3 is 16 residues long. Germline V gene lookup returns CDR1 SGHAT and CDR2 FQNNGV. The J segment lost 5 bases and the V segment lost 5 bases, leaving 9 bases of the junction unmatched. The CDR3 coding sequence is TGTGCCAGCAGCAACTGGGTAGCGGGGGGGCGAGATACGCAGTATTTT. Amino acid sequence: CASSNWVAGGRDTQYF. Drawing the rest from reference TRBV11-2 and TRBJ2-3, the complete variable domain is EAGVAQSPRYKIIEKRQSVAFWCNPISGHATLYWYQQILGQGPKLLIQFQNNGVVDDSQLPKDRFSAERLKGVDSTLKIQPAKLEDSAVYLCASSNWVAGGRDTQYFGPGTRLTVL.

CDR3 nucleotide sequence: TGTGCCAGCAGTCGGGACTCTAGCAGCACAGATACGCAGTATTTT. Encoded protein: CASSRDSSSTDTQYF. The rearrangement uses TRBV7-2 and TRBJ2-3; the D gene is possibly TRBD2 (6 bases). The CDR3 length is 15 residues. V was trimmed by 6 bases and J by 0 bases, leaving 13 bases between them. Germline CDR1 SGHTA, CDR2 FQGNSA.

This chain links TRBV5-1 with TRBJ2-6, with D hard to call. The V end lost 0 bases, the J end lost 10 bases, and 11 bases lay between the germline ends. The V gene's germline CDR1 is SGHRS and CDR2 YFSETQ. The CDR3 covers 14 residues. CDR3 sequence: CASSLEPEKNVLTF. The CDR3 DNA sequence: TGCGCCAGCAGCTTGGAACCAGAAAAGAACGTCCTGACTTTC.

This clonotype was observed a few times. The chain couples TRBV12-3 or TRBV12-4 to TRBJ1-5; D possibly corresponds to TRBD1 (5 bases). V lost 2 bases and J 0 bases, leaving 14 bases between the germline ends. The CDR3 contains 17 residues. The CDR3 DNA reads as TGTGCCAGCAGTTTAATGTTGGCAGGGAATAGCAATCAGCCCCAGCATTTT. It translates to CASSLMLAGNSNQPQHF.

This clonotype was detected only a few times. This chain joins TRBV6-6 and TRBJ1-1; TRBD1 agrees at 12 bases. Germline lookup yields CDR1 MNHNY and CDR2 SVGAGI (reference sequence). The CDR3 is made up of 15 amino acids. J lost 6 bases, V lost 6 bases, and 8 bases had no gene match. The CDR3 reads CASSEPGQGASEAFF. The CDR3 DNA is TGTGCCAGCAGCGAACCGGGACAGGGGGCGTCTGAAGCTTTCTTT.